This is a list of T cell receptor beta chains from one sample in a study of Tregs in tolerant kidney transplant recipients. Produced via immunoSEQ multiplex PCR; TCRdb's table is partial and in-frame only. The repertoire holds about 73,000 clones, with approximately 90% as singletons. The material was Tregs from blood, obtained before the transplant. All receptors derive from a human donor who received a combined kidney and bone marrow transplant. CDR3s include the opening cysteine and the closing phenylalanine or tryptophan. The order of the fields is J gene, clone size, V gene, D gene, CDR3 protein, CDR3 DNA. The D gene is left open where the match is weak. Not every row has a clone size; where given, it reads once, few, many or a size class.

>TRBJ2-4|NA|TRBV10-2|NA
CASKGSDLAKNIQYF
TGCGCCAGCAAGGGGTCAGATCTAGCCAAAAACATTCAGTACTTC
>TRBJ2-5|NA|TRBV7-8|TRBD1
CASSPGTGDQETQYF
TGTGCCAGCAGCCCCGGGACAGGGGATCAAGAGACCCAGTACTTC
>TRBJ2-7|NA|TRBV7-2|TRBD2
CASSLAGTSANYEQYF
TGTGCCAGCAGCTTAGCAGGTACTAGCGCAAACTACGAGCAGTACTTC
>TRBJ1-4|NA|TRBV19|NA
CASESATNEKLFF
TGTGCCAGTGAGAGTGCAACTAATGAAAAACTGTTTTTT
>TRBJ1-1|NA|TRBV19|NA
CASSPRVGALTEAFF
TGTGCCAGTAGTCCCAGGGTAGGGGCTCTCACTGAAGCTTTCTTT
>TRBJ2-3|NA|TRBV5-6|TRBD1
CASSTGGTDTQYF
TGTGCCAGCAGCACAGGGGGCACAGATACGCAGTATTTT
>TRBJ2-7|NA|TRBV7-3|TRBD2
CASSPSSAGVNEQYF
TGTGCCAGCAGCCCCAGTAGTGCGGGAGTGAACGAGCAGTACTTC
>TRBJ2-2|NA|TRBV11-3|NA
CASSLGLSADLDTGELFF
TGTGCCAGCAGCTTAGGCCTATCCGCGGACCTTGACACCGGGGAGCTGTTTTTT
>TRBJ2-7|NA|TRBV27|TRBD2
CASRSSGLAGGGPSYEQYF
TGTGCCAGCAGATCCTCGGGACTAGCGGGAGGGGGCCCTTCCTACGAGCAGTACTTC
>TRBJ2-5|once|TRBV19|TRBD2
CASSLAGETTQYF
TGTGCCAGTAGTTTAGCGGGAGAAACGACCCAGTACTTC
>TRBJ1-2|NA|TRBV28|TRBD1
CASSSTPLGQDYGYTF
TGTGCCAGCAGTTCGACACCCTTGGGACAGGACTATGGCTACACCTTC
>TRBJ2-7|NA|TRBV7-2|TRBD2
CASSLGTSGSYEQYF
TGTGCCAGCAGCCTCGGGACTAGCGGGAGTTACGAGCAGTACTTC
>TRBJ1-5|once|TRBV28|NA
CASSKDNSGQPQHF
TGTGCCAGCAGTAAAGACAACTCAGGTCAGCCCCAGCATTTT
>TRBJ2-2|NA|TRBV2|NA
CASSAHETNTGELFF
TGTGCCAGCAGTGCACATGAGACCAACACCGGGGAGCTGTTTTTT
>TRBJ2-7|NA|TRBV6-5|TRBD2
CASSSGTSGVYEQYF
TGTGCCAGCAGTTCCGGGACTAGCGGGGTCTACGAGCAGTACTTC
>TRBJ2-7|NA|TRBV7-2|NA
CASSLEVGGSYEQYF
TGTGCCAGCAGCTTAGAGGTTGGCGGTTCCTACGAGCAGTACTTC
>TRBJ1-5|once|TRBV19|NA
CASSILAGFNQPQHF
TGTGCCAGTAGTATCCTCGCAGGGTTCAATCAGCCCCAGCATTTT
>TRBJ2-2|NA|TRBV7-2|NA
CASSAKGNTGELFF
TGTGCCAGCAGCGCTAAAGGGAACACCGGGGAGCTGTTTTTT
>TRBJ1-4|NA|TRBV5-4|NA
CASSLGYSGAEKLFF
TGTGCCAGCAGTTTGGGCTACTCTGGGGCCGAAAAACTGTTTTTT
>TRBJ2-4|NA|TRBV27|NA
CASSGQWSKNIQYF
TGTGCCAGCAGTGGGCAATGGTCCAAAAACATTCAGTACTTC
>TRBJ1-1|NA|TRBV7-3|NA
CASRQGPENTEAFF
TGTGCCAGCAGGCAAGGGCCCGAGAACACTGAAGCTTTCTTT
>TRBJ1-5|NA|TRBV28|NA
CASSIGRGGQPQHF
TGTGCCAGCAGTATCGGCAGGGGTGGTCAGCCCCAGCATTTT
>TRBJ2-1|NA|TRBV10-1|NA
CASSESIRGSDEQFF
TGCGCCAGCAGTGAGTCGATTAGGGGGTCAGATGAGCAGTTCTTC
>TRBJ1-1|NA|TRBV5-4|NA
CASSLLLDTEAFF
TGTGCCAGCAGCTTATTATTGGACACTGAAGCTTTCTTT
>TRBJ1-1|NA|TRBV10-1|NA
CAREVRRTPNTEAFF
TGCGCCAGGGAAGTTCGTCGGACCCCGAACACTGAAGCTTTCTTT
>TRBJ1-2|NA|TRBV6-1|TRBD1
CASSEGWDRVYGYTF
TGTGCCAGCAGTGAAGGGTGGGACAGGGTTTACGGCTACACCTTC
>TRBJ2-2|NA|TRBV10-3|NA
CAIRDSVEGGELFF
TGTGCCATCAGGGACTCTGTTGAGGGCGGGGAGCTGTTTTTT
>TRBJ2-7|NA|TRBV7-7|TRBD2
CASSLERGGEQYF
TGTGCCAGCAGCTTAGAACGGGGAGGGGAGCAGTACTTC
>TRBJ2-1|NA|TRBV11-2|NA
CASSLSNGISYNEQFF
TGTGCCAGCAGCTTGTCTAACGGGATCTCCTACAATGAGCAGTTCTTC
>TRBJ2-7|NA|TRBV7-2|TRBD1
CASSFEWGTGGEQYF
TGTGCCAGCAGCTTCGAATGGGGGACAGGGGGCGAGCAGTACTTC
>TRBJ1-2|once|TRBV20-1|NA
CSPTGQYGYTF
TGCAGTCCTACAGGGCAGTATGGCTACACCTTC
>TRBJ2-2|NA|TRBV7-8|TRBD2
CASSSRLAGSSGELFF
TGTGCCAGCAGCTCCAGACTAGCGGGAAGTTCCGGGGAGCTGTTTTTT
>TRBJ2-3|NA|TRBV9|NA
CASSTTWGGGTDTQYF
TGTGCCAGCAGTACTACTTGGGGCGGAGGCACAGATACGCAGTATTTT
>TRBJ2-2|NA|TRBV5-5|NA
CASSADRNTGELFF
TGTGCCAGCAGCGCGGACAGAAACACCGGGGAGCTGTTTTTT
>TRBJ2-3|NA|TRBV27|NA
CASSFRSSGLGTDTQYF
TGTGCCAGCAGTTTTCGCTCCTCGGGACTCGGCACAGATACGCAGTATTTT
>TRBJ2-5|NA|TRBV5-5|NA
CASSLTVYQETQYF
TGTGCCAGCAGCTTGACAGTGTACCAAGAGACCCAGTACTTC
>TRBJ1-5|NA|TRBV7-8|TRBD1
CASSLTGAQPQHF
TGTGCCAGCAGCTTAACAGGGGCTCAGCCCCAGCATTTT
>TRBJ2-1|NA|TRBV4-1|NA
CASSQRSGYISNEQFF
TGCGCCAGCAGCCAGAGATCGGGGTATATCTCCAATGAGCAGTTCTTC
>TRBJ2-7|NA|TRBV9|NA
CASSVDGGFSYEQYF
TGTGCCAGCAGCGTAGATGGGGGATTCTCCTACGAGCAGTACTTC
>TRBJ2-7|NA|TRBV29-1|NA
CSVDEGAHEQYF
TGCAGCGTTGATGAAGGGGCGCACGAGCAGTACTTC
>TRBJ2-5|NA|TRBV30|NA
CAWRPEGAKTQYF
TGTGCCTGGAGGCCGGAGGGGGCGAAGACCCAGTACTTC
>TRBJ1-2|NA|TRBV27|TRBD1
CASSSTGRYYGYTF
TGTGCCAGCAGTTCGACAGGGCGGTACTATGGCTACACCTTC
>TRBJ2-3|NA|TRBV9|TRBD2
CASSLGLAGGRRTDTQYF
TGTGCCAGCAGCCTGGGACTAGCGGGAGGGCGACGCACAGATACGCAGTATTTT
>TRBJ2-3|NA|TRBV9|NA
CASSVATSSDTQYF
TGTGCCAGCAGCGTAGCTACTAGCTCAGATACGCAGTATTTT
>TRBJ2-2|NA|TRBV10-1|NA
CASSRTVTGELFF
TGCGCCAGCAGCAGGACCGTCACCGGGGAGCTGTTTTTT
>TRBJ2-3|NA|TRBV5-1|NA
CASSLVADTQYF
TGCGCCAGCAGCTTGGTCGCAGATACGCAGTATTTT
>TRBJ2-1|NA|TRBV7-2|TRBD2
CASSLVIAGDRQFF
TGTGCCAGCAGCTTGGTCATTGCGGGAGACCGTCAGTTCTTC
>TRBJ1-1|NA|TRBV6-6|NA
CASSYSRSDNTEAFF
TGTGCCAGCAGTTACTCGAGGTCGGACAACACTGAAGCTTTCTTT
>TRBJ2-1|NA|TRBV28|NA
CASSLGGNEQFF
TGTGCCAGCAGTTTAGGGGGAAATGAGCAGTTCTTC
>TRBJ2-7|once|TRBV5-4|NA
CASTRLQGPYEQYF
TGTGCCAGCACCCGACTGCAGGGTCCCTACGAGCAGTACTTC
>TRBJ1-1|NA|TRBV30|NA
CAWSVGFRGTEAFF
TGTGCCTGGAGTGTAGGCTTCAGGGGCACTGAAGCTTTCTTT
>TRBJ2-7|NA|TRBV5-1|TRBD2
CASSSYGLDYEQYF
TGCGCCAGCAGTTCGTACGGACTAGACTACGAGCAGTACTTC
>TRBJ2-7|NA|TRBV7-2|TRBD1
CASSLSPGQRYEQYF
TGTGCCAGCAGCTTGTCCCCGGGACAGCGCTACGAGCAGTACTTC
>TRBJ2-5|NA|TRBV28|NA
CASSLSWSEQYF
TGTGCCAGCAGTTTATCCTGGAGTGAGCAGTACTTC
>TRBJ2-7|NA|TRBV5-4|TRBD1
CASSAGQGAGEQYF
TGTGCCAGCAGCGCCGGACAGGGGGCCGGGGAGCAGTACTTC